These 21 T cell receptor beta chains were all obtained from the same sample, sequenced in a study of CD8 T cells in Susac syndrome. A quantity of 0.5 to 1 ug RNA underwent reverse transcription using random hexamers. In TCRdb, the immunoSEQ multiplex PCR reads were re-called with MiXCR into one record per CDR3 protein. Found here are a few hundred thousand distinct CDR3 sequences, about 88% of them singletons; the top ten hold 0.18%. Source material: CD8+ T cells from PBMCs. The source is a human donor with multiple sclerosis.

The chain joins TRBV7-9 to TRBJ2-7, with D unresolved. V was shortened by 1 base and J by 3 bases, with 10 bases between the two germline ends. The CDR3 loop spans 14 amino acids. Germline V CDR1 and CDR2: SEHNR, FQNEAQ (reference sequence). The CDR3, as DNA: TGTGCCAGCAGCTTAGACAGTTCCCTCTACGAGCAGTACTTC. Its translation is CASSLDSSLYEQYF.

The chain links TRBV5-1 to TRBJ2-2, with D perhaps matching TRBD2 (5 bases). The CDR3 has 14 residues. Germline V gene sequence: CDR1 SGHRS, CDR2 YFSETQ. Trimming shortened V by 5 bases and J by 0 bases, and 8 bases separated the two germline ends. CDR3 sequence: CASREGTNTGELFF. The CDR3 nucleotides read TGCGCCAGCAGAGAGGGTACGAACACCGGGGAGCTGTTTTTT.

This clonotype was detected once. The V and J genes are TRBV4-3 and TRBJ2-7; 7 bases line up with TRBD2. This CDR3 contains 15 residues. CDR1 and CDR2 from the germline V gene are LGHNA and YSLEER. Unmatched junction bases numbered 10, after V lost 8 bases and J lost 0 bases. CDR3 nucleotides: TGCGCCAGCTCCCCGGCTCTAGCGGACTCCTACGAGCAGTACTTC. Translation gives CASSPALADSYEQYF.

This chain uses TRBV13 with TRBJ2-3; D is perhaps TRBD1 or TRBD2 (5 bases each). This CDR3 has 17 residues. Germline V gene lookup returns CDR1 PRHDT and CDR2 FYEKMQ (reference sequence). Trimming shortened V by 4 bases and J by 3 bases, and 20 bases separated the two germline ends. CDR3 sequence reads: CASSSITRDGSTDTQYF. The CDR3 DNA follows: TGTGCCAGCAGCTCGATCACCCGGGACGGATCGACAGATACGCAGTATTTT.

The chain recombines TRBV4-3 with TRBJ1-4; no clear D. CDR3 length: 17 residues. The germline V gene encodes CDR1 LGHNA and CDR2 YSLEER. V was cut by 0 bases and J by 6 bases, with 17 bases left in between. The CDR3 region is CASSQDRDTVAYEKLFF. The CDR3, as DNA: TGCGCCAGCAGCCAAGATCGAGACACCGTCGCTTATGAAAAACTGTTTTTT.

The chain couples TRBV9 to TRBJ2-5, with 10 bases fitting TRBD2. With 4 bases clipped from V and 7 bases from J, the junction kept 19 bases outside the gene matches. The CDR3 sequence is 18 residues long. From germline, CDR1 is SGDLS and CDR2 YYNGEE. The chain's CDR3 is CASSHPTSGKGLQGTQYF. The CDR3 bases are TGTGCCAGCAGCCACCCCACTAGCGGGAAGGGACTCCAGGGGACCCAGTACTTC.

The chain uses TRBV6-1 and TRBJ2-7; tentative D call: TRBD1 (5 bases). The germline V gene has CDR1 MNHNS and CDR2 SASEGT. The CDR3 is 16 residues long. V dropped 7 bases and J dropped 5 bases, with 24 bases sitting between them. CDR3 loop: CASTIQAGHSFDEQYF. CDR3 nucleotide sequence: TGTGCCAGCACAATCCAAGCAGGACATTCCTTCGACGAGCAGTACTTC.

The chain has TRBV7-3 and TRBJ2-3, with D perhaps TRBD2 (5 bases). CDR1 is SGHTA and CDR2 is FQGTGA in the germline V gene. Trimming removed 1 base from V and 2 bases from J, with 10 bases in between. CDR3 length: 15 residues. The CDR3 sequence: CASSLISGTTDTQYF. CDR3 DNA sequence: TGTGCCAGCAGCTTAATCAGCGGTACCACAGATACGCAGTATTTT.

In DNA, the CDR3 is TGCGCCAGCAGCCATGAACAGGGAGTTAATGAAAAACTGTTTTTT. Translating gives CASSHEQGVNEKLFF. The V gene is TRBV4-3, the J gene TRBJ1-4, with a possible D match to TRBD1 (6 bases). Trimming left V 3 bases short and J 4 bases short, with 12 bases between. Germline-derived CDR1 and CDR2 are LGHNA and YSLEER. CDR3 size: 15 residues.

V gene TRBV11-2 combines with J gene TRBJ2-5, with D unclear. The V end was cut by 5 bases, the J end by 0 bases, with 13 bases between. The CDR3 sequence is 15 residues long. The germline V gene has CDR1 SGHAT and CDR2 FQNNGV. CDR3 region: CASSHPDPNQETQYF. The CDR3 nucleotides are TGTGCCAGCAGCCACCCCGACCCCAACCAAGAGACCCAGTACTTC.

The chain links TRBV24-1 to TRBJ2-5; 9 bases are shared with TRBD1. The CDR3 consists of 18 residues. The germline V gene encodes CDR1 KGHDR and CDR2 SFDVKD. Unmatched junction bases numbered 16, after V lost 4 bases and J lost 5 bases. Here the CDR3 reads CATSETPLKGQGTETQYF. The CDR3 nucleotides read TGTGCCACCAGTGAAACCCCCCTTAAAGGACAGGGGACGGAGACCCAGTACTTC.

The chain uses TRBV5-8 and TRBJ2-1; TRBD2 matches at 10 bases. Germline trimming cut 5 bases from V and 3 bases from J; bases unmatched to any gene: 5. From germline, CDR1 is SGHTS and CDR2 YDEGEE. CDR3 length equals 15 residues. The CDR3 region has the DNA TGTGCCAGCAGTGGTACTAGCGGGATCTACAATGAGCAGTTCTTC. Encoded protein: CASSGTSGIYNEQFF.

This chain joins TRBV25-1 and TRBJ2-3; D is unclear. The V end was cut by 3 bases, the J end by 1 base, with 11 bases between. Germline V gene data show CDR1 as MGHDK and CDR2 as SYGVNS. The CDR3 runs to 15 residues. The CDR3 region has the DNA TGTGCCAGCAGTGATATGGCAGACGGCACAGATACGCAGTATTTT. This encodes CASSDMADGTDTQYF.

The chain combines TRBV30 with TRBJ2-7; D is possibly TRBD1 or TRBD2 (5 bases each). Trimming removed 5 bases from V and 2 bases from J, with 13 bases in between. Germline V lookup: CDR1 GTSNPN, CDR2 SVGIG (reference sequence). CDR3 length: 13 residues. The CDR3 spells CAWEQDSAYEQYF. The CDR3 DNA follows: TGTGCCTGGGAACAGGATAGCGCCTACGAGCAGTACTTC. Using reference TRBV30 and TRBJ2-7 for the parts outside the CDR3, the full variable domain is SQTIHQWPATLVQPVGSPLSLECTVEGTSNPNLYWYRQAAGRGLQLLFYSVGIGQISSEVPQNLSASRPQDRQFILSSKKLLLSDSGFYLCAWEQDSAYEQYFGPGTRLTVT.

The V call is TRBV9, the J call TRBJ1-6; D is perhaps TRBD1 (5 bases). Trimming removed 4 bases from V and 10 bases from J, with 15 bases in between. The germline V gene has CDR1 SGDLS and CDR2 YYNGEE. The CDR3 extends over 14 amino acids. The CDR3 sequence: CASSFTAGRSPLHF. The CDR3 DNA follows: TGTGCCAGCAGCTTTACGGCAGGGCGGTCACCCCTCCACTTT.

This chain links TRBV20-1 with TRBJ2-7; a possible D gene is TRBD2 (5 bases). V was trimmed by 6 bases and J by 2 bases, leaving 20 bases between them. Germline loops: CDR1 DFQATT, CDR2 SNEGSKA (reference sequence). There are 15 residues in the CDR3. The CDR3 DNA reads TGCAGTGCCCCTCCGGATGGGAGTCTCACCTACGAGCAGTACTTC. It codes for CSAPPDGSLTYEQYF.

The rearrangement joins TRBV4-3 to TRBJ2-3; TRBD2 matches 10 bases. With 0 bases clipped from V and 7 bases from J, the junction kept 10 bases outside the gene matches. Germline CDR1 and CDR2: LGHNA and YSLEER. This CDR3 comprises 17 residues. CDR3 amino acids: CASSQDSIAGGPHTQYF. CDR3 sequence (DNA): TGCGCCAGCAGCCAAGATTCGATAGCGGGGGGCCCTCATACGCAGTATTTT.

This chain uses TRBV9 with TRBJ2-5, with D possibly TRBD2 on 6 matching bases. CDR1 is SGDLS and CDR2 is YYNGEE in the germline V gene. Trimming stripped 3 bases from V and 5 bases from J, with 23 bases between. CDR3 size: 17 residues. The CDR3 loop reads CASSAPTRGSRQETQYF. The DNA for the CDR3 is TGTGCCAGCAGCGCTCCCACCCGGGGGTCCCGACAGGAGACCCAGTACTTC.

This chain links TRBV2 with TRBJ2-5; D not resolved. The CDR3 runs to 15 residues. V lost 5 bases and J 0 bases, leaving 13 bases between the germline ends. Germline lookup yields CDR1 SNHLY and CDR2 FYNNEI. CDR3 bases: TGTGCCAGCAGTCCACCGGACGAGAACCAAGAGACCCAGTACTTC. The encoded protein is CASSPPDENQETQYF. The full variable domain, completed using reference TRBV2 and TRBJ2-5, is EPEVTQTPSHQVTQMGQEVILRCVPISNHLYFYWYRQILGQKVEFLVSFYNNEISEKSEIFDDQFSVERPDGSNFTLKIRSTKLEDSAMYFCASSPPDENQETQYFGPGTRLLVL.

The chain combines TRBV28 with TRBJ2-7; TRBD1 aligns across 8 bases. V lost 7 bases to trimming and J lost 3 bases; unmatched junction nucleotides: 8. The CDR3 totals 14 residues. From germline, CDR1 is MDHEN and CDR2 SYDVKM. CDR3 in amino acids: CASTVTGDLYEQYF. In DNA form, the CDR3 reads TGTGCCAGCACCGTGACAGGGGACCTCTACGAGCAGTACTTC.

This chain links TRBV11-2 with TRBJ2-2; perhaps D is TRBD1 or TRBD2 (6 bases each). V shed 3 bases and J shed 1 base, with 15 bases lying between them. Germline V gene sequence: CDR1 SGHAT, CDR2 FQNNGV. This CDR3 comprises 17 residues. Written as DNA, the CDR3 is TGTGCCAGCAGCTTCACCGGGGGCTGGGAGAACACCGGGGAGCTGTTTTTT. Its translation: CASSFTGGWENTGELFF.